This TCR beta chain was captured in a study of blood T cell repertoires in COVID-19. Across the study: Italy, Spain and the United States were the sources of the convalescent and acute COVID-19 samples. PBMCs, B-cell-depleted T cells, or T cells were the source of the cDNA or gDNA that made up the material.

Everyone who took part was 18 to 89 years old, and they came from about two dozen US areas. Per the study methods: Nucleated cell counts were estimated from reference gene primer amplification. The method was immunoSEQ multiplex PCR; TCRdb's version includes in-frame clones alone and lacks a portion of them. V, J and clone size are those of that table, while D and trimming were read from the DNA. The table includes 200,000 to 300,000 clones, around 88% detected once. The CDR3 length is 17 residues. V shed 4 bases and J shed 7 bases, with 26 bases lying between them. In germline, CDR1 is SQVTM, CDR2 ANQGSEA.

V is TRBV29-1 and J is TRBJ2-1; possibly TRBD2 for D (6 bases). The sequenced sample was PBMCs or T cells enriched from blood (not recorded which). The TCR was taken from a middle-aged woman with acute COVID-19. The CDR3 DNA is TGCAGCGTTGTCGGGGGAATGAGGCCCTCCCAGGAGAATGAGCAGTTCTTC. Translating gives CSVVGGMRPSQENEQFF.